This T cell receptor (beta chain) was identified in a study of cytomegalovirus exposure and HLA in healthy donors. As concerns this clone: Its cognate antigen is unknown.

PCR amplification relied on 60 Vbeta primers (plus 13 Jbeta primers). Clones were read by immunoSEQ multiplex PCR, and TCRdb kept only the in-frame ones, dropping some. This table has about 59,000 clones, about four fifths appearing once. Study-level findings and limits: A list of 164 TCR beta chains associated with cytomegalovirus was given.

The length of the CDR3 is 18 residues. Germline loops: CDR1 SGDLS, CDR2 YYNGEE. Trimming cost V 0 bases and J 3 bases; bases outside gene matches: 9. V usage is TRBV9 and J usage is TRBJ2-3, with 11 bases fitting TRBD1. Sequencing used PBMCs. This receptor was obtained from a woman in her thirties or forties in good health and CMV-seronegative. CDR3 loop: CASSVEIGQGARTDTQYF. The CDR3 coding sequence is TGTGCCAGCAGCGTAGAGATAGGACAGGGGGCTCGTACAGATACGCAGTATTTT.